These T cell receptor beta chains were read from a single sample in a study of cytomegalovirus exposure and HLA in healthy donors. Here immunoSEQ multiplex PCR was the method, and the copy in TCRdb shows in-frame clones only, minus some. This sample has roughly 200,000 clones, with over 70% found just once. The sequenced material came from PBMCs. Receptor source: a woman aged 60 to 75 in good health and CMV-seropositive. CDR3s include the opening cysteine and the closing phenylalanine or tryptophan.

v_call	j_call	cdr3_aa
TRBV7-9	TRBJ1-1	CASSSPRTGHMEAFF
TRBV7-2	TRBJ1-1	CASSGGPGAMNTEAFF
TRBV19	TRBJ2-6	CASSILARISGANVLTF
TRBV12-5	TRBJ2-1	CASGRDLQDDEQFF
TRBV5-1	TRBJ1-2	CASSVDRGGGGYTF
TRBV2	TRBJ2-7	CASSKTGSSYEQYF
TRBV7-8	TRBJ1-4	CASSLETTNEKLFF
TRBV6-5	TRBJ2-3	CASSTRTGSDTQYF
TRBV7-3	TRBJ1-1	CASGQGANTEAFF
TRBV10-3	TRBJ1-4	CAISETAATNEKLFF
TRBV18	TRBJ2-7	CASSRTSGSTHEQYF
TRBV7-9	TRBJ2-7	CASSLEAGGIYEQYF
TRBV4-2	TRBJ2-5	CASSPKTSPALETQYF
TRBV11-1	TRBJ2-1	CASSLRQASYNEQFF
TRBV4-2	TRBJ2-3	CASSLMLRDSYTDTQYF
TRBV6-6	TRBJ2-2	CASSYPAGGSTGELFF
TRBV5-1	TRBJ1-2	CASSTGQASGGYTF
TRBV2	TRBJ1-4	CASTSRIGEKLFF
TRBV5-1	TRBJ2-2	CASSSRTGTGELFF
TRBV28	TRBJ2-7	CASSSPTGSFEQYF
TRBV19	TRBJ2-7	CASSIDQATYEQYF
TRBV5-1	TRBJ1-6	CASSLGQLYSPLHF
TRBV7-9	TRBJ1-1	CASTWGLGVGNTEAFF
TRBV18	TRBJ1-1	CASSLATGKNTEAFF
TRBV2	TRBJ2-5	CASSAGLNQETQYF
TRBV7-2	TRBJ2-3	CASSIAGAPGDTQYF
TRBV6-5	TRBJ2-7	CASSYSLAGDYEQYF
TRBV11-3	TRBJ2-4	CASSLAGDSCIGQNIQYF
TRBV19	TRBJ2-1	CASSLITSGAYNEQFF
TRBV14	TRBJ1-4	CASSQDLGGLDEKLFF
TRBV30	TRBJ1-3	CAWSPAGGLGAIYF
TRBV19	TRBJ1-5	CASSIPNRGGQPQHF
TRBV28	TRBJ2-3	CASSNGLGGADTQYF
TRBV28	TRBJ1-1	CASLWAGPMNTEAFF
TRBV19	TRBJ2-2	CASSIRGPGGELFF
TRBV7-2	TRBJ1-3	CASSLGGTIYF
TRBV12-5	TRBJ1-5	CATSTDRAWNQPQHF
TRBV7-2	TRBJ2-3	CASSLVLALGDTQYF
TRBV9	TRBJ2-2	CASGTSGSRTGELFF
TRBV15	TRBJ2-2	CATRGTGNTGELFF
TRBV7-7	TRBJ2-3	CASSLGWSDTQYF
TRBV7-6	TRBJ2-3	CASSLVLRVDTQYF
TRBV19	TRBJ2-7	CASSRTASTYEQYF
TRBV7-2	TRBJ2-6	CASSFAGANGLTF
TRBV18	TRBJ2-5	CASSVTLQETQYF
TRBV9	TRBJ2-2	CASSVGTYNTEELFF
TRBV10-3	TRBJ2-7	CAISDTGQGSSYEQYF
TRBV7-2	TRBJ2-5	CASSLLAGGRETQYF